The following is a T cell receptor beta chain sequence with its context. The antigen it binds to is not known. No clone much larger than this one lies a single base away; base qualities are absent. This specimen belongs to a study of T cell responses to AZD1222 COVID-19 vaccine (dated by TCRdb to about 2021). Turning to the overall study: A total of 233 trial participants underwent TCR sequencing, of whom nearly 210 received two doses of AZD1222 and about 25 received two doses of the MenACWY control vaccine. Enrollment into the trials was organized by age into subgroups of 18-55, 56-69 and 70-plus years, and those subgroups contained roughly 150, 30 and 60 TCR-sequenced participants, respectively.

CDR1 and CDR2 were assigned from the germline V gene as KGHSH and LQKENI. V is pared back by 6 bases and J by 2 bases, with 8 bases lying between the germline termini. The CDR3 measures 13 amino acids from cysteine to phenylalanine. The DNA shown is the 39-base CDR3, in frame from base 1. The sample's time point label is to be understood as: about 28 days (+/-7) after the second vaccine dose. Because spike-specific TCR depth and breadth did not differ between the two schedules, AZD1222 recipients who got a second dose at roughly 4 weeks were pooled with those who got a second dose at roughly 12 weeks. Samples from vaccinated people were obtained from the UK trials COV001 and COV002, which included a single-blind randomized controlled phase 2/3 trial of AZD1222 (ChAdOx1 nCoV-19) in healthy adults. For TCRbeta chain sequencing, PBMC samples from trial participants were taken at day 0 and at day 28 after the second dose.

The CDR3 regions of human TCRbeta chains were analyzed by immunosequencing. Under the source paper's analysis protocol: TCRs in the repertoires were matched against a reference library of SARS-CoV-2-specific TCRs that had been generated with the MIRA antigen-specificity platform. Breadth was defined as the fraction of unique TCRs that were SARS-CoV-2-associated, and depth was defined as the fraction of total T cells that were SARS-CoV-2-associated. Each spike-specific TCR was assigned to its reactive spike region and to a CD4 or CD8 class using the MIRA data. Log10-transformed breadth and depth values were compared by one-way ANOVA with Sidak's multiple comparisons tests. Not all clones reach the TCRdb copy of this immuneACCESS table, which keeps in-frame sequences only. Checked studies attribute under half of the gap to unresolved V genes and leave the rest unexplained. The V and J calls and the clone size are those of that table, but D and trimming were determined from the DNA. The sample data list 100,000 to 120,000 clones, and around nine tenths of these were observed just once. The ten largest make up around 2.5% of the sample.

The paper as a whole reports these results and caveats: The whole spike protein was spanned by vaccine-associated CD4 TCRs, and dominant responses were seen in regions 160-218 and 743-854. Conclusions about previously exposed vaccinees were limited because only six AZD1222 recipients were SARS-CoV-2 seropositive at baseline. Spike-specific TCR breadth and depth rose significantly after two AZD1222 doses compared with day 0 and with MenACWY recipients. Reportedly, almost half of the unique spike-specific TCRs recognized epitopes lying outside the regions that are mutated in the B.1.351 and B.1.1.7 variants. No day 14 peak-response samples were available, so repertoires were characterized only after the peak T cell response. The 56-69-year group was small, and its depth increase did not reach significance, likely because of low power. Most participants were white British and females outnumbered males, and the authors suggested that clonal diversity may have been underestimated.

The chain uses TRBV18 and TRBJ1-3, with the D segment identity uncertain. The TCR sequence derives from an adult who received the AZD1222 COVID-19 vaccine. Here the sequenced sample was peripheral blood, taken 28 days after the second AZD1222 dose. The CDR3 corresponds to CASSVGAGNTIYF. The DNA is as follows: TGTGCCAGCTCCGTCGGCGCTGGAAACACCATATATTTT.